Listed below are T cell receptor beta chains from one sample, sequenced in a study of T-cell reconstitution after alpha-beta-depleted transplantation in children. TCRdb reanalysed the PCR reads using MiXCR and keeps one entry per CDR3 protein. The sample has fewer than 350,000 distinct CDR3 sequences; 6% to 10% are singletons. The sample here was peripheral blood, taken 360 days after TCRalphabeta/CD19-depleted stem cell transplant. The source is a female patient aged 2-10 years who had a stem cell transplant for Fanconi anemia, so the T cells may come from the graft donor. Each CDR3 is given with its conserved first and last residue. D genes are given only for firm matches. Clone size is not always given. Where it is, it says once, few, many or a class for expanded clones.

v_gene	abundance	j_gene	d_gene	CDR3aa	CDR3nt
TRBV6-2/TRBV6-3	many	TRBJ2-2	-	CAGAHSPANTGELFF	TGTGCCGGAGCCCATTCCCCCGCGAACACCGGGGAGCTGTTTTTT
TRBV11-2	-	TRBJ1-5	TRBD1	CASSLGRGPNQPQHF	TGTGCCAGCAGCTTGGGCAGGGGGCCCAATCAGCCCCAGCATTTT
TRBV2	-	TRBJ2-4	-	CAFTLGAGLTKNIQYF	TGTGCCTTCACCCTAGGGGCAGGGTTGACCAAAAACATTCAGTACTTC
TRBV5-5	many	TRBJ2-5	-	CASSLGTVRETQYF	TGTGCCAGCAGCTTGGGGACCGTCCGAGAGACCCAGTACTTC
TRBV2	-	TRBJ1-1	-	CASSEAFQGGTEAFF	TGTGCCAGCAGTGAAGCATTCCAGGGTGGTACTGAAGCTTTCTTT
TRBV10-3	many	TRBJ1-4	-	CAISESEADTFNEKLFF	TGTGCCATCAGTGAGTCTGAAGCGGACACCTTTAATGAAAAACTGTTTTTT
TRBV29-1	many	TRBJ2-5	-	CSVEQQTQYF	TGCAGCGTTGAGCAACAGACCCAGTACTTC
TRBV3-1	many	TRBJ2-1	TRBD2	CASSQESFGTRYNEQFF	TGTGCCAGCAGCCAAGAAAGCTTCGGGACTAGATACAATGAGCAGTTCTTC
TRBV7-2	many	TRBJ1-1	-	CASSLGPVSNTEAFF	TGTGCCAGCAGCTTAGGGCCAGTGTCGAACACTGAAGCTTTCTTT
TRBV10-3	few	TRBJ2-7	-	CAIIRAFKVGGYEQYF	TGTGCCATCATACGGGCTTTCAAGGTAGGAGGCTACGAGCAGTACTTC
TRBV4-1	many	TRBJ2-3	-	CASSQDLGGSADTQYF	TGCGCCAGCAGCCAAGATCTAGGAGGGAGCGCAGATACGCAGTATTTT
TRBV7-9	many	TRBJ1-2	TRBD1	CASSLTSRDSITGYTF	TGTGCCAGCAGCCTCACGTCCCGGGACAGCATAACTGGCTACACCTTC
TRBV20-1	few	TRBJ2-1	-	CSARVDSLREQFF	TGCAGTGCTAGAGTGGACTCCCTCCGGGAGCAGTTCTTC
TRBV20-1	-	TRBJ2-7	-	CSATDRSYEQYF	TGCAGTGCTACTGACAGGTCCTACGAGCAGTACTTC
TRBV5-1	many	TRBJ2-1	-	CASSLGGHRYNEQFF	TGCGCCAGCAGCTTAGGGGGACATAGATACAATGAGCAGTTCTTC
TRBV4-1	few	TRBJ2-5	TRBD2	CASSQGLARETQYF	TGCGCCAGCAGCCAAGGACTAGCACGGGAGACCCAGTACTTC
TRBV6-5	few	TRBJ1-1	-	CASSYGTPNTEAFF	TGTGCCAGCAGTTACGGGACACCGAACACTGAAGCTTTCTTT
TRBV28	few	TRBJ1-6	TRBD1	CASSSGGWNSPLHF	TGTGCCAGCAGTTCAGGGGGCTGGAATTCACCCCTCCACTTT
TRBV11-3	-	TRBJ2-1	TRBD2	CASSLGQTSVGEQFF	TGTGCCAGCAGCTTAGGGCAGACTAGCGTAGGTGAGCAGTTCTTC
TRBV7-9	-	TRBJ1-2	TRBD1	CASSLRQGFNYGYTF	TGTGCCAGCAGCTTAAGACAGGGATTTAACTATGGCTACACCTTC
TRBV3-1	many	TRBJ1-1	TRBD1	CASRDRGGTEAFF	TGTGCCAGCAGGGACAGGGGTGGAACTGAAGCTTTCTTT
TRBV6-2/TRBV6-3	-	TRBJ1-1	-	CAFSHDSAPEAFF	TGTGCCTTCAGCCATGACAGCGCTCCTGAAGCTTTCTTT
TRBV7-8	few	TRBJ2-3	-	CASSLVSGGPTDTQYF	TGTGCCAGCAGCTTAGTCTCAGGGGGGCCAACTGATACGCAGTATTTT
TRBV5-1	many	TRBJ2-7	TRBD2	CASSLGLAGGGEQYF	TGCGCCAGCAGCTTGGGGCTAGCGGGAGGAGGAGAGCAGTACTTC
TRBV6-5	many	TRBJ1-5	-	CASSYSYMNQPQHF	TGTGCCAGCAGTTACTCCTACATGAATCAGCCCCAGCATTTT
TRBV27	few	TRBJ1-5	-	CASSSVGGGNQPQHF	TGTGCCAGCAGTTCAGTAGGGGGTGGCAATCAGCCCCAGCATTTT
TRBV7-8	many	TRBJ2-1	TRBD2	CASSLAWEGSSYNEQFF	TGTGCCAGCAGCTTAGCATGGGAGGGAAGCTCCTACAATGAGCAGTTCTTC
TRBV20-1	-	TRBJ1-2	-	CSATAPGGYGYTF	TGCAGTGCAACAGCCCCGGGAGGCTATGGCTACACCTTC
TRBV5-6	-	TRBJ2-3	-	CASSLALRGSSTDTQYF	TGTGCCAGCAGCTTGGCCTTAAGAGGATCTAGCACAGATACGCAGTATTTT
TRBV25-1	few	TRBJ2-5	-	CASSLWAGETQYF	TGTGCCAGCAGTCTGTGGGCGGGGGAGACCCAGTACTTC
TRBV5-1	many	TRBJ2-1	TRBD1	CASSPRTGDYNEQFF	TGCGCCAGCAGCCCAAGGACAGGGGACTACAATGAGCAGTTCTTC
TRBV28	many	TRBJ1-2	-	CASTDRSRGYTF	TGTGCCAGCACCGACCGGAGTCGAGGCTACACCTTC
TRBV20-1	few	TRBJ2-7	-	CSAAERLSRTYEQYF	TGCAGTGCCGCTGAACGACTTAGCCGAACCTACGAGCAGTACTTC
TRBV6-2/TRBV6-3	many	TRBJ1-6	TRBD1	CASSRETGAGSPLHF	TGTGCCAGCAGTCGAGAGACAGGGGCTGGTTCACCCCTCCACTTT
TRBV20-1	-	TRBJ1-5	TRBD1	CSASGGQINQPQHF	TGCAGTGCTAGTGGGGGACAGATCAATCAGCCCCAGCATTTT
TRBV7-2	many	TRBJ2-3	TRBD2	CASSLEGTSGRNTQYF	TGTGCCAGCAGCTTAGAAGGGACTAGCGGGAGAAATACGCAGTATTTT